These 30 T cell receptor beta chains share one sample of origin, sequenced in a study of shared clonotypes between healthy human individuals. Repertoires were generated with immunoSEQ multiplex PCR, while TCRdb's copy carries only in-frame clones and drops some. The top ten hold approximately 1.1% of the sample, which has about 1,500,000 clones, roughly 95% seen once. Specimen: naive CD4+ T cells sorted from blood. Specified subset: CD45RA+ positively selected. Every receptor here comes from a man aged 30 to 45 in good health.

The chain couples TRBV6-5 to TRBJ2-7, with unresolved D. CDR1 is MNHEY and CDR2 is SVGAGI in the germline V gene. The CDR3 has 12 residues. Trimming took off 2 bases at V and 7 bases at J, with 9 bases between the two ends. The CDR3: CASSYPGLEQYF. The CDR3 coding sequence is TGTGCCAGCAGTTACCCCGGGCTAGAGCAGTACTTC.

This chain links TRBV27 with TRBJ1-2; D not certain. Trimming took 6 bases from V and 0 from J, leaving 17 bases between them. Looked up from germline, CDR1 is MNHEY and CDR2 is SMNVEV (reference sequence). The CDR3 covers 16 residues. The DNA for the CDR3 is TGTGCCAGCAGCCCGGGGTGGGGAGATACTAACTATGGCTACACCTTC. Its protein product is CASSPGWGDTNYGYTF.

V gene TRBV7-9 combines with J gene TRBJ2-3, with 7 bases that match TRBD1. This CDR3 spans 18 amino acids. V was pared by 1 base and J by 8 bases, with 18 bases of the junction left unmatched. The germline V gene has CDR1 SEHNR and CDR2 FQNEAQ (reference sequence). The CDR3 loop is CASSLGTQGFGRRGTQYF. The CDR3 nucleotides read TGTGCCAGCAGCTTAGGAACACAGGGGTTCGGGCGAAGGGGTACGCAGTATTTT.

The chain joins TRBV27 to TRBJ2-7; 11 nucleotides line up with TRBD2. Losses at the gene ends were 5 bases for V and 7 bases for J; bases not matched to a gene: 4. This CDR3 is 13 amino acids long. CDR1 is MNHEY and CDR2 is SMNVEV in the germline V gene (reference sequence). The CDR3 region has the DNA TGTGCCAGCAGTCTAGCGGGAGGCAGAGAGCAGTACTTC. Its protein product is CASSLAGGREQYF.

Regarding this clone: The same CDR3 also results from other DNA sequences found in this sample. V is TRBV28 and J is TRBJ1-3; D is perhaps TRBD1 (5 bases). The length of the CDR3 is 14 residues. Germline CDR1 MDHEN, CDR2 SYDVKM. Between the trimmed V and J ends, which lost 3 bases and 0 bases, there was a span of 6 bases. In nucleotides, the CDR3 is TGTGCCAGCAGTTTGGGGGGCTCTGGAAACACCATATATTTT. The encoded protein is CASSLGGSGNTIYF.

DNA of the CDR3: TGTGCCATCAGTGAAAGGGGCTCCAACACTGAAGCTTTCTTT. This encodes CAISERGSNTEAFF. V is TRBV10-3 and J is TRBJ1-1; D perhaps matches TRBD1 (5 bases). The CDR3 is 14 residues long. Germline CDR1 and CDR2: ENHRY and SYGVKD. V shed 3 bases and J shed 2 bases, with 10 bases lying between them.

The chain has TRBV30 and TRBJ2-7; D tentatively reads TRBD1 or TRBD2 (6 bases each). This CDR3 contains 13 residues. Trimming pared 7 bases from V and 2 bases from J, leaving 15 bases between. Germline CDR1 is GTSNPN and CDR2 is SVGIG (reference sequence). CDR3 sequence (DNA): TGTGCCTTTAGGGGGGACCTCCCCTACGAGCAGTACTTC. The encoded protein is CAFRGDLPYEQYF.

The chain's CDR3 is CASSEGGLGHYGYTF. The CDR3 DNA is TGTGCCAGCAGTGAAGGAGGGCTAGGTCACTATGGCTACACCTTC. V usage is TRBV2 and J usage is TRBJ1-2; unclear D gene. The V and J ends lost 1 base and 3 bases respectively, with 12 bases between them. This CDR3 comprises 15 residues. Germline values: CDR1 SNHLY, CDR2 FYNNEI.

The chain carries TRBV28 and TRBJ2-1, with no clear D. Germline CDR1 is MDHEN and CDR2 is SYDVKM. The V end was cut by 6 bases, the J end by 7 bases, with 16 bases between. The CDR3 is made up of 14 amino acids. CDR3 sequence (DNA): TGTGCCAGCAGCGGAGCGTACGAAAGAAATGAGCAGTTCTTC. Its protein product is CASSGAYERNEQFF.

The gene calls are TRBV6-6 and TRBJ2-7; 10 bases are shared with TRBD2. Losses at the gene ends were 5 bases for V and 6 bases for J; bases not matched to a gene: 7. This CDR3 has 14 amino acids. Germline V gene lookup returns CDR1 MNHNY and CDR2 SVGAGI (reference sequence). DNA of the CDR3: TGTGCCAGCAGTCCCCTAGCGGGAGCAGGCGAGCAGTACTTC. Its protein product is CASSPLAGAGEQYF.

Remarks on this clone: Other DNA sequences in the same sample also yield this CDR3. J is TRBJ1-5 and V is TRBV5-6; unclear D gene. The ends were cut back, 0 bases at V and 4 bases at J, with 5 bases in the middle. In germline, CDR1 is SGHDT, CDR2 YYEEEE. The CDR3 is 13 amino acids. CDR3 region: CASSLGRNQPQHF. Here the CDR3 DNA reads TGTGCCAGCAGCTTGGGCCGGAATCAGCCCCAGCATTTT. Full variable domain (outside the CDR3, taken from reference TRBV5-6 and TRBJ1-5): DAGVTQSPTHLIKTRGQQVTLRCSPKSGHDTVSWYQQALGQGPQFIFQYYEEEERQRGNFPDRFSGHQFPNYSSELNVNALLLGDSALYLCASSLGRNQPQHFGDGTRLSIL.

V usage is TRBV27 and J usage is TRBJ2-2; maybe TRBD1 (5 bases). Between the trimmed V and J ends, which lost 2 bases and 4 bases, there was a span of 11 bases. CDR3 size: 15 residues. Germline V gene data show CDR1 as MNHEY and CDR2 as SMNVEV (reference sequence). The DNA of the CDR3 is TGTGCCAGCAGTTTAGTAGGGGTCTTCACCGGGGAGCTGTTTTTT. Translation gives CASSLVGVFTGELFF.

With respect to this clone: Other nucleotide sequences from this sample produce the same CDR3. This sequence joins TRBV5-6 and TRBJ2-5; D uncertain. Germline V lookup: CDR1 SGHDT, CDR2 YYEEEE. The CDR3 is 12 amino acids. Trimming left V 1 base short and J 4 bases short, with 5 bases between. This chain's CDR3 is CASSLLGETQYF. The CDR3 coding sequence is TGTGCCAGCAGCTTGCTCGGAGAGACCCAGTACTTC. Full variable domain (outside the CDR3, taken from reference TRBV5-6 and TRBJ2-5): DAGVTQSPTHLIKTRGQQVTLRCSPKSGHDTVSWYQQALGQGPQFIFQYYEEEERQRGNFPDRFSGHQFPNYSSELNVNALLLGDSALYLCASSLLGETQYFGPGTRLLVL.

In DNA, the CDR3 is TGCGCCAGCAGCTTGCCGCTAGCGGGAGTCCACAATGAGCAGTTCTTC. It codes for CASSLPLAGVHNEQFF. The V call is TRBV5-1, the J call TRBJ2-1; 10 bases match TRBD2. This CDR3 spans 16 amino acids. Germline trimming cut 1 base from V and 5 bases from J; bases unmatched to any gene: 6. Per the germline V gene, CDR1 is SGHRS and CDR2 is YFSETQ.

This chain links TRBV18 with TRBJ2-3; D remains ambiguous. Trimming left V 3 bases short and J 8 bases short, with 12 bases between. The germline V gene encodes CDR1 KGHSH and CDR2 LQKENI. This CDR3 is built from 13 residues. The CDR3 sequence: CASSPPELGTQYF. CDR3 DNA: TGTGCCAGCTCACCCCCAGAATTAGGTACGCAGTATTTT. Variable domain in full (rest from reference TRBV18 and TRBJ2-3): NAGVMQNPRHLVRRRGQEARLRCSPMKGHSHVYWYRQLPEEGLKFMVYLQKENIIDESGMPKERFSAEFPKEGPSILRIQQVVRGDSAAYFCASSPPELGTQYFGPGTRLTVL.

The CDR3 spells CASSLESGRLSYGYTF. CDR3 sequence (DNA): TGTGCCAGCAGCTTAGAATCAGGGCGGCTTAGCTATGGCTACACCTTC. This sequence joins TRBV7-2 and TRBJ1-2, with D possibly TRBD1 on 5 matching bases. Germline-derived CDR1 and CDR2 are SGHTA and FQGNSA. The CDR3 runs 16 residues. V was clipped by 1 base and J by 4 bases, with 16 bases between them.

CDR3 bases: TGCGCCAGCAGCATTACAGGGGGACCTTGGTCCGAGCAGTACTTC. Protein: CASSITGGPWSEQYF. The chain has TRBV5-1 and TRBJ2-7, with 8 bases lining up with TRBD1. With V trimmed by 4 bases and J by 6 bases, 12 bases remained unmatched. Per germline, CDR1 SGHRS and CDR2 YFSETQ. The CDR3 runs to 15 residues.

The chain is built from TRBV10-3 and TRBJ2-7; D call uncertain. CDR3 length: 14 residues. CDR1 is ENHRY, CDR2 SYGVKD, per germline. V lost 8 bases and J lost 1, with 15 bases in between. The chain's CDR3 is CAIGPPGSSYEQYF. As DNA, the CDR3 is TGTGCCATCGGGCCCCCTGGGTCGTCCTACGAGCAGTACTTC.

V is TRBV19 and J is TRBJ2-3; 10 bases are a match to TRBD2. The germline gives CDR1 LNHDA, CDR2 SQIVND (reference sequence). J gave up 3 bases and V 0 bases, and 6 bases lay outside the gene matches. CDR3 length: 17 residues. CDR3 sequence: CASSIDLLAGATDTQYF. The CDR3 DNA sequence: TGTGCCAGTAGTATAGATCTCCTAGCGGGAGCGACAGATACGCAGTATTTT. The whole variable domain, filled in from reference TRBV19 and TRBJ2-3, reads DGGITQSPKYLFRKEGQNVTLSCEQNLNHDAMYWYRQDPGQGLRLIYYSQIVNDFQKGDIAEGYSVSREKKESFPLTVTSAQKNPTAFYLCASSIDLLAGATDTQYFGPGTRLTVL.

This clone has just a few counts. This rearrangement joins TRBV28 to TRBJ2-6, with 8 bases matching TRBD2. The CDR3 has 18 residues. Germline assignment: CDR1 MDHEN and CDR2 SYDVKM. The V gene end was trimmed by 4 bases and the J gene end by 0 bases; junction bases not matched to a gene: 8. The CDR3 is CASSWGGRRVSGANVLTF. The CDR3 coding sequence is TGTGCCAGCAGTTGGGGCGGGAGGAGGGTCTCTGGGGCCAACGTCCTGACTTTC. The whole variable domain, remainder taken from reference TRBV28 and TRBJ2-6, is DVKVTQSSRYLVKRTGEKVFLECVQDMDHENMFWYRQDPGLGLRLIYFSYDVKMKEKGDIPEGYSVSREKKERFSLILESASTNQTSMYLCASSWGGRRVSGANVLTFGAGSRLTVL.

The CDR3 region is CASSLIGNTEAFF. The CDR3 nucleotides read TGTGCCAGCAGTTTAATAGGGAACACTGAAGCTTTCTTT. The chain carries TRBV28 and TRBJ1-1; no definite D call. Germline V lookup: CDR1 MDHEN, CDR2 SYDVKM. With 2 bases removed from V and 1 base from J, the gap between germline ends came to 5 bases. This CDR3 contains 13 residues.

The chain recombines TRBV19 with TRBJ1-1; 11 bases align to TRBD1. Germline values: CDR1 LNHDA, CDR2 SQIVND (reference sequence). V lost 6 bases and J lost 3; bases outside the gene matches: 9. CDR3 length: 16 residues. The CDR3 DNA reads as TGTGCCAGTAGGGACAGGGGGCGGCCCCCCGACACTGAAGCTTTCTTT. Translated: CASRDRGRPPDTEAFF. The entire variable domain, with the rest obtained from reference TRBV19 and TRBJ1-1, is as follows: DGGITQSPKYLFRKEGQNVTLSCEQNLNHDAMYWYRQDPGQGLRLIYYSQIVNDFQKGDIAEGYSVSREKKESFPLTVTSAQKNPTAFYLCASRDRGRPPDTEAFFGQGTRLTVV.

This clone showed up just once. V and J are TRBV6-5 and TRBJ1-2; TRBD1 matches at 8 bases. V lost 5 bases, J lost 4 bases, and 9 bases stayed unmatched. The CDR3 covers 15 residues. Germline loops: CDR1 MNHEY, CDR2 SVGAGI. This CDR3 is CASSRGTGVGYGYTF. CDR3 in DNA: TGTGCCAGCAGTAGAGGGACAGGCGTGGGCTATGGCTACACCTTC.

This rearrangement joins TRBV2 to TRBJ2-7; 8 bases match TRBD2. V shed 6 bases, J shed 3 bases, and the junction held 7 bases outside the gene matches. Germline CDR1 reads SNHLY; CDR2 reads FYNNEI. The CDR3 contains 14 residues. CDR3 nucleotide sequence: TGTGCCAGCAGCCCCGAGCGGGAGAGCTACGAGCAGTACTTC. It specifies CASSPERESYEQYF.

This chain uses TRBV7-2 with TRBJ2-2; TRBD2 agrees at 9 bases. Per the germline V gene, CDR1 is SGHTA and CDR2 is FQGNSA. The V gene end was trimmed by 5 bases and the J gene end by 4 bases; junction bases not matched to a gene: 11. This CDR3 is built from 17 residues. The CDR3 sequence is CASSPGQAGGPTGELFF. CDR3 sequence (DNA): TGTGCCAGCAGCCCTGGCCAGGCGGGAGGGCCCACCGGGGAGCTGTTTTTT.

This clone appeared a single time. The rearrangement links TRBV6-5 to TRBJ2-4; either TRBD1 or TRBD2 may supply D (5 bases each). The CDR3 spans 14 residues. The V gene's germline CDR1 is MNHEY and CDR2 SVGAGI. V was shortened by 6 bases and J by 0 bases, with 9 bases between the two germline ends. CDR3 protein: CASRPGTAKNIQYF. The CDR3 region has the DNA TGTGCCAGCAGACCCGGGACAGCCAAAAACATTCAGTACTTC.

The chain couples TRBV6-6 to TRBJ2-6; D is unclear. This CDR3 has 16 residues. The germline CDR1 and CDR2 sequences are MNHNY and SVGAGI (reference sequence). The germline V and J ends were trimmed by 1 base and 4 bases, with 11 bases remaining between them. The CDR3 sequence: CASSYYRPRGANVLTF. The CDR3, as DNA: TGTGCCAGCAGTTACTATCGGCCCAGGGGGGCCAACGTCCTGACTTTC.

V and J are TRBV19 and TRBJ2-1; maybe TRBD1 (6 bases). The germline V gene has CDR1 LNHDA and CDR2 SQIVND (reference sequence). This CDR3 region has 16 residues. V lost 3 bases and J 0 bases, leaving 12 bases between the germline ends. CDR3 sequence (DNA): TGTGCCAGTAGTATCAAAGTGGACAGCTCCTACAATGAGCAGTTCTTC. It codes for CASSIKVDSSYNEQFF.

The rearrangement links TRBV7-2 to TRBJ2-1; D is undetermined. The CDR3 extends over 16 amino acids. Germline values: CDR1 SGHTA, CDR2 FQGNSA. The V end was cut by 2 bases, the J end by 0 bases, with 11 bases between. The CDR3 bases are TGTGCCAGCAGCTTACAGGTAACCTCCTCCTACAATGAGCAGTTCTTC. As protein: CASSLQVTSSYNEQFF.

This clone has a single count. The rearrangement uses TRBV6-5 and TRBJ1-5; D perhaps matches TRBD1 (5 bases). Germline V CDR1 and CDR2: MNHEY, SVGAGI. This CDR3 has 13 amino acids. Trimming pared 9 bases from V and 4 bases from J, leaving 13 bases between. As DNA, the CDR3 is TGTGCCAGTACTCAGGGTCTTAATCAGCCCCAGCATTTT. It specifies CASTQGLNQPQHF.